Sequencing of this TCR beta chain was carried out in a study of blood T cell repertoires in COVID-19. Using immunoSEQ multiplex PCR, the repertoire was profiled, and TCRdb retains in-frame clones only, with some absent. Among fewer than 500,000 clones, roughly 87% were seen once, and the ten largest hold about 0.7%. This clone was seen once. Participants had their cohort set by participant-reported clinical history. Cohort 3 donors counted as recovered after two negative PCRs, clearance, or resolved symptoms. The germline gives CDR1 SGHRS, CDR2 YFSETQ. V was clipped by 5 bases and J by 2 bases, with 10 bases between them. The CDR3 consists of 13 residues.

The sequenced sample consisted of PBMCs or T cells enriched from blood (not recorded which). J is TRBJ1-2 and V is TRBV5-1; D is perhaps TRBD1 (5 bases). The source is a woman aged 18-30 years who had recovered from COVID-19. The CDR3 region is CASRTTGNYGYTF. As DNA, the CDR3 is TGCGCCAGCAGGACAACAGGAAACTATGGCTACACCTTC. The whole variable domain, remainder taken from reference TRBV5-1 and TRBJ1-2, is KAGVTQTPRYLIKTRGQQVTLSCSPISGHRSVSWYQQTPGQGLQFLFEYFSETQRNKGNFPGRFSGRQFSNSRSEMNVSTLELGDSALYLCASRTTGNYGYTFGSGTRLTVV.